The clone carrying this TCR beta chain was picked up many times. Its antigen remains unidentified. The CDR3 is made up of 17 amino acids. The germline gives CDR1 SGDLS, CDR2 YYNGEE. Losses at the gene ends were 4 bases for V and 5 bases for J; bases not matched to a gene: 11. The data were obtained in a study of early T cells in non-severe SARS-CoV-2 infection. In the study overall: With bulk RNA from unsorted whole blood as input, sequencing yielded unpaired chains.

Regarding the study as a whole: VDJdb-based annotation leaned toward anti-spike CD8 responses and missed private and CD4 specificities.

Researchers tagged individual cDNA molecules with unique molecular identifiers. TCRdb analysed the 5' RACE reads with MiXCR anew, one entry per CDR3 protein. The sample has around 31,000 distinct CDR3 sequences, about 10% seen once. The chain carries TRBV9 and TRBJ2-2; 10 bases match TRBD1. The sample was whole blood. This TCR was recovered from an adult who was a healthcare worker with PCR-confirmed SARS-CoV-2 infection or an uninfected control (not recorded which). The chain's CDR3 is CASSTSRDRGWTGELFF. The CDR3 DNA sequence: TGTGCCAGCAGCACAAGCCGGGACAGGGGTTGGACCGGGGAGCTGTTTTTT.